This T cell receptor (beta chain) was captured in a study of cytomegalovirus exposure and HLA in healthy donors. Background on the study: In an earlier analysis, 90 million to 120 million unique TCR beta sequences were found from about 180 million T cells.

PCR primers comprised 60 Vbeta and 13 Jbeta primers. Assay: immunoSEQ multiplex PCR; the TCRdb copy retains only in-frame clones and omits some. The sample shows 79,000 or so clones, roughly 73% of them seen only once. CDR1 and CDR2 from the germline V gene are SGHKS and YYEKEE (reference sequence). CDR3 size: 14 residues. V shed 4 bases and J 1 base; nucleotides not matched to a gene: 4. This TCR came from a woman aged 40 to 49 in good health and CMV-seropositive. J is TRBJ1-1 and V is TRBV5-5; 7 bases fit TRBD1. Sequencing was carried out using PBMCs. The DNA of the CDR3 is TGTGCCAGCAGCCGACAGGGAGCGAACACTGAAGCTTTCTTT. This translates into CASSRQGANTEAFF.